This T cell receptor (beta chain) is from a study of blood T cells in healthy people across ages. General study points: The percentage of naive T cells correlated strongly with TCR beta diversity.

With respect to this clonotype: Its antigen is still unknown.

A second about 6 to 11 cycle PCR used barcoded and J-beta primers. TCRdb recomputed calls from the 5' RACE reads with MiXCR, one row per CDR3 protein. The sample carries fewer than 800,000 distinct CDR3 sequences, roughly 25% recorded once. CDR1 and CDR2 (germline): SEHNR, FQNEAQ (reference sequence). The CDR3 is 15 amino acids. In addition, the sample was reused for a study of T cells of mothers and their children. In that study: A few mothers and their six children, all healthy Caucasians, donated. Slightly higher overlap, not significant, was seen in related mother-child pairs than in unrelated pairs.

This sequence was found in a boy between 5 and 17 years old in good health. The material sequenced was blood. The chain employs TRBV7-9 and TRBJ2-5; 9 bases map to TRBD2. The J call may be wrong; the DNA end is better matched by TRBJ2-7. CDR3 sequence reads: CASSLARGLADEQYF. DNA of the CDR3: TGTGCCAGCAGCCTTGCCCGGGGACTAGCTGACGAGCAGTACTTC.